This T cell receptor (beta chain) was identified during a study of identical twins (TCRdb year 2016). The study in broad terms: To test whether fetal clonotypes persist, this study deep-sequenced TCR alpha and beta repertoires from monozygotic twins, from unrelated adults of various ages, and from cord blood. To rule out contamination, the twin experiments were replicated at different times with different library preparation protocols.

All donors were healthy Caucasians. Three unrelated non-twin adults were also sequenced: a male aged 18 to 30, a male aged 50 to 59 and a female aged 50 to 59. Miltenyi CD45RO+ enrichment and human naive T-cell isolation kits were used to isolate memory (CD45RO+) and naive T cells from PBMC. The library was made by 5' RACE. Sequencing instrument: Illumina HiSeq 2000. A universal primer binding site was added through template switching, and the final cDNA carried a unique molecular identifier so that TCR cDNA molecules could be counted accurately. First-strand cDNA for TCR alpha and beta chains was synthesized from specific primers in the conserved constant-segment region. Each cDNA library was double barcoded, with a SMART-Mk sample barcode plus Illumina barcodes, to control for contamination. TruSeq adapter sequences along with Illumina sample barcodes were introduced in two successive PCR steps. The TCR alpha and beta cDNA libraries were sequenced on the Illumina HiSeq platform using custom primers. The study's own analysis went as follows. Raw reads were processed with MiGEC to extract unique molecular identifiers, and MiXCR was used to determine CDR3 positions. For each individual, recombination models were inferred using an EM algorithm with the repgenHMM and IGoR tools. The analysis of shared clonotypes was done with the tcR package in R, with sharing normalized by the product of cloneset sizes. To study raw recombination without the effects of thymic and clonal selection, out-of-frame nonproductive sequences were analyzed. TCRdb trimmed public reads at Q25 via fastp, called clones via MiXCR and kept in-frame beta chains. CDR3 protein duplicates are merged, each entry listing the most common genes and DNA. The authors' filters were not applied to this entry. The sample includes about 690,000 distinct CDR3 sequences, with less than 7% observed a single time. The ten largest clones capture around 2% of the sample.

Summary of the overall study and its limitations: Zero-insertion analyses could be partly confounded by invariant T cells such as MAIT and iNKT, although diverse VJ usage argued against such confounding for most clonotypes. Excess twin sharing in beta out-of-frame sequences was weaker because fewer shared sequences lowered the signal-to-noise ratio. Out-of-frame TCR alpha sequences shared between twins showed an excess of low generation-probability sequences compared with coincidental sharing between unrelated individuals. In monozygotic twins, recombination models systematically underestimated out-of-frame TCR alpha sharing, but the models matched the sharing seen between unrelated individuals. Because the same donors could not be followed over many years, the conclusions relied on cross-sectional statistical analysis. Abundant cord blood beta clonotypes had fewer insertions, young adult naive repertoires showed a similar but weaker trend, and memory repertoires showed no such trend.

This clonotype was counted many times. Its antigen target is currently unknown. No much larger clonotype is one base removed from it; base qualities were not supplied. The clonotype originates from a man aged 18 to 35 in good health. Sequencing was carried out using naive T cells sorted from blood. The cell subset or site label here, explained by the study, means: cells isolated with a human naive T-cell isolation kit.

The CDR3 sequence is CASRSTRDEQFF. The nucleotides read TGTGCCAGCAGATCGACTAGGGATGAGCAGTTCTTC. The rearrangement joined TRBV13 to TRBJ2-1, with TRBD2 tentatively as D gene (6 bases match). CDR1 and CDR2 are read off the germline V gene (reference sequence) as PRHDT and FYEKMQ. From the cysteine through the phenylalanine, the CDR3 covers 12 amino acids. Kept here is only the CDR3 DNA, which spans 36 bases and is read in frame from base 1. The V end loses 6 bases and the J end loses 8 bases, and a stretch of 11 bases separates them.